These 15 T cell receptor beta chains were sequenced from one sample in a study of human T cells and chemical hapten exposure. The time point was: pre-sensitization, week 0. The treatment denotes: therapeutic diphenylcyclopropenone sensitization with weekly scalp DPC. Each CDR3 protein gets one entry after TCRdb re-called the RACE reads with MiXCR. Among about 180,000 distinct CDR3 sequences, around 30% were seen once, and the ten largest hold 2.9%. The specimen was whole blood, collected in connection with sensitization to the hapten diphenylcyclopropenone (DPC). The receptor source for this set is a woman aged 30 to 39 with alopecia areata. Some clones in this sample may be carry-over from other donors' samples.

This clonotype has only a few counts. CDR3 loop: CASSSGDRNHNGYTF. In DNA, the CDR3 is TGTGCCAGCAGTTCGGGGGACAGGAATCATAATGGCTACACCTTC. V usage is TRBV28 and J usage is TRBJ1-2; 8 bases map to TRBD1. V was pared by 4 bases and J by 6 bases, with 10 bases of the junction left unmatched. The CDR3 spans 15 residues. Germline CDR1 MDHEN, CDR2 SYDVKM.

This clonotype was observed a single time. The rearrangement links TRBV7-9 to TRBJ1-5; the match to TRBD1 covers 8 bases. Germline CDR1 is SEHNR and CDR2 is FQNEAQ (reference sequence). After removal of 2 bases from V and 7 bases from J, the junction contained 7 bases not matched to a gene. The CDR3 is 15 residues long. The CDR3 loop reads CASSLSSGGHQPQHF. The CDR3 DNA reads as TGTGCCAGCAGCTTAAGTTCAGGGGGCCACCAGCCCCAGCATTTT.

This clonotype has a handful of counts. The chain uses TRBV5-1 and TRBJ1-1; D gene uncertain. From germline, CDR1 is SGHRS and CDR2 YFSETQ. Trimming left V 4 bases short and J 3 bases short, with 22 bases between. The CDR3 is 17 residues long. CDR3 DNA: TGCGCCAGCAGCCCAGGACGGCTTCCCACGAGGGACACTGAAGCTTTCTTT. As protein: CASSPGRLPTRDTEAFF.

This clonotype was counted only a few times. The chain carries TRBV4-1 and TRBJ1-1, with D maybe TRBD1 (5 bases). The CDR3 extends over 15 amino acids. Trimming stripped 2 bases from V and 0 bases from J, with 10 bases between. Germline assignment: CDR1 MGHRA and CDR2 YSYEKL. The CDR3 DNA sequence: TGCGCCAGCAGCCAAAGTGGACACATGAACACTGAAGCTTTCTTT. Translation: CASSQSGHMNTEAFF.

The chain carries TRBV7-2 and TRBJ2-3; D is unresolved. Germline-derived CDR1 and CDR2 are SGHTA and FQGNSA. The CDR3 length is 14 residues. V gave up 3 bases and J gave up 0 bases, with 7 bases separating them. As DNA, the CDR3 is TGTGCCAGCAGCTTTGGGTCTAGCACAGATACGCAGTATTTT. This gives the protein CASSFGSSTDTQYF.

This sequence joins TRBV29-1 and TRBJ1-5; 9 bases are a match to TRBD1. This CDR3 is built from 13 residues. Trimming took 3 bases from V and 9 from J; bases not matched to a gene: 6. In germline, CDR1 is SQVTM, CDR2 ANQGSEA. This CDR3 reads CSVEGQGGGPQHF. The CDR3 DNA sequence: TGCAGCGTTGAGGGACAGGGCGGCGGGCCCCAGCATTTT.

This chain's CDR3 is CASSPRADRDGQPQHF. CDR3 nucleotides: TGCGCCAGCAGCCCTCGAGCGGACAGGGACGGACAGCCCCAGCATTTT. The rearrangement links TRBV4-3 to TRBJ1-5, with 8 bases fitting TRBD1. This CDR3 comprises 16 residues. The ends lost 4 bases at V and 7 bases at J; junction bases unmatched: 12. Germline CDR1 reads LGHNA; CDR2 reads YSLEER.

This clonotype was observed a handful of times. J is TRBJ2-1 and V is TRBV11-2; no reliable D call. The ends were cut back, 4 bases at V and 10 bases at J, with 11 bases in the middle. From germline, CDR1 is SGHAT and CDR2 FQNNGV. The CDR3 length is 12 residues. CDR3 bases: TGTGCCAGCAGCTCAGCTCCAGCCGAGCAGTTCTTC. Its protein is CASSSAPAEQFF.

This clonotype was seen only a few times. V and J are TRBV4-1 and TRBJ2-6, with unresolved D. The CDR3 has 17 amino acids. V lost 1 base and J lost 0, with 10 bases in between. The germline V gene encodes CDR1 MGHRA and CDR2 YSYEKL. The CDR3 DNA reads TGCGCCAGCAGCCAAGGGACGGCTAACTCTGGGGCCAACGTCCTGACTTTC. This sequence encodes CASSQGTANSGANVLTF.

The rearrangement uses TRBV2 and TRBJ1-5, with a tentative D call TRBD1 (6 bases). The germline V gene encodes CDR1 SNHLY and CDR2 FYNNEI. The CDR3 length is 14 residues. V lost 6 bases to trimming and J lost 6 bases, with 15 bases between them. The CDR3 region has the DNA TGTGCCAGCAGCGAACAGGGTGACCTTCAGCCCCAGCATTTT. Translated: CASSEQGDLQPQHF.

V gene TRBV10-2 combines with J gene TRBJ2-1; D gene ambiguous. Between the trimmed V and J ends, which lost 9 bases and 10 bases, there was a span of 16 bases. The CDR3 is 12 amino acids. Looked up from germline, CDR1 is WSHSY and CDR2 is SAAADI. This CDR3 is CASKIGPYEQFF. CDR3 nucleotides: TGCGCCAGTAAAATAGGGCCGTACGAGCAGTTCTTC.

This clonotype was seen a handful of times. The rearrangement uses TRBV28 and TRBJ2-1; 7 bases match TRBD1. V lost 7 bases and J lost 8; bases outside the gene matches: 8. CDR1 is MDHEN and CDR2 is SYDVKM in the germline V gene. The CDR3 covers 13 residues. CDR3 region: CASMTGKIDEQFF. CDR3 DNA sequence: TGTGCCAGCATGACAGGGAAAATCGATGAGCAGTTCTTC.

This chain links TRBV29-1 with TRBJ2-3; D is unresolved. Germline CDR1 is SQVTM and CDR2 is ANQGSEA. The ends were cut back, 4 bases at V and 0 bases at J, with 8 bases in the middle. This CDR3 is 13 amino acids long. CDR3 bases: TGCAGCGTTGGGGCAGCTAGCACAGATACGCAGTATTTT. This translates into CSVGAASTDTQYF.

This clonotype was detected a few times. The chain is built from TRBV29-1 and TRBJ2-7; D may correspond to TRBD1 or TRBD2 (6 bases each). The germline V and J ends were trimmed by 7 bases and 6 bases, with 22 bases remaining between them. The CDR3 extends over 14 amino acids. The V gene's germline CDR1 is SQVTM and CDR2 ANQGSEA. This CDR3 reads CSAQPGGRVGEQYF. Here the CDR3 DNA reads TGCAGCGCGCAGCCCGGGGGCAGGGTGGGCGAGCAGTACTTC.

This rearrangement joins TRBV20-1 to TRBJ1-1, with D uncertain. The CDR3 is made up of 11 amino acids. Between the trimmed V and J ends, which lost 4 bases and 1 base, there was a span of 4 bases. Germline V gene lookup returns CDR1 DFQATT and CDR2 SNEGSKA (reference sequence). The CDR3 nucleotides read TGCAGTGCTAATAGGAACACTGAAGCTTTCTTT. Translating gives CSANRNTEAFF.